What follows are 2 T cell receptor beta chains derived from one specimen sequenced in a study of T cell responses to AZD1222 COVID-19 vaccine. Sequenced by immunoSEQ multiplex PCR; TCRdb stores in-frame clones only, minus some. The table has around 110,000 clones, around nine tenths seen once. The sequencing here drew on peripheral blood, taken 28 days after the second AZD1222 dose. The receptors shown here come from an adult who received the AZD1222 COVID-19 vaccine.

The V and J genes are TRBV21-1 and TRBJ1-5. TRBV21-1 represents a pseudogene. The CDR3 covers 13 residues. This CDR3 is CARGLGTNQPQHF. DNA for the CDR3: TGTGCCAGGGGGCTTGGGACCAATCAGCCCCAGCATTTT.

V gene TRBV7-9 combines with J gene TRBJ1-1, with a weak D call TRBD1 (6 bases). Germline V gene lookup returns CDR1 SEHNR and CDR2 FQNEAQ (reference sequence). Trimming left V 0 bases short and J 3 bases short, with 14 bases between. CDR3 length equals 16 residues. The DNA for the CDR3 is TGTGCCAGCAGCTTAGCTCCAGGGGCATTGTACACTGAAGCTTTCTTT. Amino acids: CASSLAPGALYTEAFF.